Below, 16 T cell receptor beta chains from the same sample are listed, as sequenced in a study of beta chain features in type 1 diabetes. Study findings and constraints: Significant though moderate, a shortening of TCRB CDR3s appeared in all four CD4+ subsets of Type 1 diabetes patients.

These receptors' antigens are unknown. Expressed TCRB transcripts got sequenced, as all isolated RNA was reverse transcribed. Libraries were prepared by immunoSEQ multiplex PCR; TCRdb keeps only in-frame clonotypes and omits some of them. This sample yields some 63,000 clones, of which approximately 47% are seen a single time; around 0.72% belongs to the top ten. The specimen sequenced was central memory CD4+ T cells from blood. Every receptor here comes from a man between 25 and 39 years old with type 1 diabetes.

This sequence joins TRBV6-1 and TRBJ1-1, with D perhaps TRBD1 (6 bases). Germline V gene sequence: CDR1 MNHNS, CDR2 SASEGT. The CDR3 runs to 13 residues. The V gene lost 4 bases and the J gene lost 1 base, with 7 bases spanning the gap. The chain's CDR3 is CASSGQENTEAFF. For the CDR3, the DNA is TGTGCCAGCAGTGGACAGGAGAACACTGAAGCTTTCTTT.

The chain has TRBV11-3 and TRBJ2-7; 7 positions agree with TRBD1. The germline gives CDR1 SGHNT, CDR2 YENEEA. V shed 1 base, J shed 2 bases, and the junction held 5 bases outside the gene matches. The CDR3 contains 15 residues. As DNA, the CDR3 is TGTGCCAGCAGCTTAGCTCAGGGGGTAGCCTACGAGCAGTACTTC. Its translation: CASSLAQGVAYEQYF. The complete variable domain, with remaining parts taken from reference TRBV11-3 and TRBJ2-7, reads EAGVVQSPRYKIIEKKQPVAFWCNPISGHNTLYWYLQNLGQGPELLIRYENEEAVDDSQLPKDRFSAERLKGVDSTLKIQPAELGDSAVYLCASSLAQGVAYEQYFGPGTRLTVT.

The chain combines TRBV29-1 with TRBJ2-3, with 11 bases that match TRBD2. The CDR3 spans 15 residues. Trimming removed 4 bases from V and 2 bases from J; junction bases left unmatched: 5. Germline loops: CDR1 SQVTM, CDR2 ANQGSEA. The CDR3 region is CSVVRLAGITDTQYF. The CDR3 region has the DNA TGCAGCGTTGTCCGACTAGCGGGGATCACAGATACGCAGTATTTT.

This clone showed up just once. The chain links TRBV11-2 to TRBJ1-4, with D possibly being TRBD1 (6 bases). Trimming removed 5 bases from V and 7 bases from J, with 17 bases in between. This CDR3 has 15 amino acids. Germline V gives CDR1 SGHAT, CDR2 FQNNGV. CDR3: CASSAGAGTGEKLFF. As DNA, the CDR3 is TGTGCCAGCAGCGCGGGGGCCGGGACCGGTGAAAAACTGTTTTTT.

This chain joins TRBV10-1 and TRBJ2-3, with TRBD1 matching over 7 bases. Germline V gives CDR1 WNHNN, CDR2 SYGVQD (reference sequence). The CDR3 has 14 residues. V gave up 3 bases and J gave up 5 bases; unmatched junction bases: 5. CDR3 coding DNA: TGCGCCAGCAGTGATACAGGGGTAGGAGATACGCAGTATTTT. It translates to CASSDTGVGDTQYF.

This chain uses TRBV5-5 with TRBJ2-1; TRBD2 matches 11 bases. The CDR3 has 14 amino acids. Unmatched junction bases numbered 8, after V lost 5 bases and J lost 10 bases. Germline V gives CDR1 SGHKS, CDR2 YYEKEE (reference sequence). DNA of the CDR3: TGTGCCAGCAGAGAAGTAGCGGGGGGGCGAGAGCAGTTCTTC. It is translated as CASREVAGGREQFF.

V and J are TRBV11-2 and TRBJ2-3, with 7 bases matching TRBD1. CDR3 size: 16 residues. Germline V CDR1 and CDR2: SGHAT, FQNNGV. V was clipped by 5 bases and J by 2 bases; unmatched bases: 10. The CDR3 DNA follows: TGTGCCAGCAGCCTACTGACAGGGTATAACACAGATACGCAGTATTTT. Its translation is CASSLLTGYNTDTQYF.

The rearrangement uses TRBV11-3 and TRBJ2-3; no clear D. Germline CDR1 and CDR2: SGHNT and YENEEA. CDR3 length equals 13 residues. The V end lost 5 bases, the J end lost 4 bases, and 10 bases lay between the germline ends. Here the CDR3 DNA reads TGTGCCAGCAGCCCCCTGACATCAGATACGCAGTATTTT. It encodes CASSPLTSDTQYF.

The CDR3 loop is CAWSSGLAGVGEQFF. The CDR3 bases are TGTGCCTGGAGCTCCGGACTAGCGGGAGTGGGTGAGCAGTTCTTC. J is TRBJ2-1 and V is TRBV30, with 13 bases fitting TRBD2. The J segment lost 9 bases and the V segment lost 3 bases, leaving 8 bases of the junction unmatched. This CDR3 comprises 15 residues. Germline V gene sequence: CDR1 GTSNPN, CDR2 SVGIG (reference sequence).

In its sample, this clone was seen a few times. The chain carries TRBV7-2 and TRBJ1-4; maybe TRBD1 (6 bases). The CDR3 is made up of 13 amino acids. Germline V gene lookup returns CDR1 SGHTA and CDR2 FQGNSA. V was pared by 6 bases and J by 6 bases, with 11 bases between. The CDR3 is CASRQGGDEKLFF. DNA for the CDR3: TGTGCCAGCAGACAGGGTGGGGATGAAAAACTGTTTTTT.

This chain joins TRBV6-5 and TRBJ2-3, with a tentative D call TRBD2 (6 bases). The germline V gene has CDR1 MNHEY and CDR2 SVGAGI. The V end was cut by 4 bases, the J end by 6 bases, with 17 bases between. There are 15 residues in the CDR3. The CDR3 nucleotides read TGTGCCAGCAGTTCCCCCAGCGGCGGGGTGGATACGCAGTATTTT. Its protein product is CASSSPSGGVDTQYF.

The CDR3: CAIKGGGPYNEQFF. CDR3 DNA: TGTGCCATCAAGGGCGGGGGGCCCTACAATGAGCAGTTCTTC. V usage is TRBV10-3 and J usage is TRBJ2-1; the match to TRBD2 covers 8 bases. This CDR3 has 14 amino acids. Trimming took 7 bases from V and 2 from J; bases not matched to a gene: 4. Looked up from germline, CDR1 is ENHRY and CDR2 is SYGVKD.

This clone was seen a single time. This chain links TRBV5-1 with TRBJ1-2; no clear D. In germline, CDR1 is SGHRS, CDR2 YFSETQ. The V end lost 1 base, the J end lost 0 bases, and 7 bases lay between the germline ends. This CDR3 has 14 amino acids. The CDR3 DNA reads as TGCGCCAGCAGCTTGCGGGAGCCTAACTATGGCTACACCTTC. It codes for CASSLREPNYGYTF.

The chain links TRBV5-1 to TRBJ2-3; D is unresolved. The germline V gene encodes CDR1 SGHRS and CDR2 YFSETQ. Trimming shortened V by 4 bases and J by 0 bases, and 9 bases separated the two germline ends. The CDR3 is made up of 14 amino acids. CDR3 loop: CASSPATSTDTQYF. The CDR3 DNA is TGCGCCAGCAGCCCCGCGACTAGCACAGATACGCAGTATTTT.

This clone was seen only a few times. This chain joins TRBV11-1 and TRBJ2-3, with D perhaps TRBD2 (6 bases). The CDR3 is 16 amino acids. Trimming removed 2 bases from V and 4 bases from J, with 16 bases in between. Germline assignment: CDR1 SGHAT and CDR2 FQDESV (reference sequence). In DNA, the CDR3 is TGTGCCAGCAGCTTAAGAGGCGGGATGTCCGCAGATACGCAGTATTTT. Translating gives CASSLRGGMSADTQYF.

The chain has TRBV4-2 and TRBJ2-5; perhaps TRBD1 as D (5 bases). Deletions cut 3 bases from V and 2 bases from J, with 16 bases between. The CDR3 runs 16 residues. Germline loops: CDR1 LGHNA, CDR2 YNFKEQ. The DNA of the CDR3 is TGTGCCAGCAGCCAGAGCCTTCAGGGTGGGCAAGAGACCCAGTACTTC. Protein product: CASSQSLQGGQETQYF.